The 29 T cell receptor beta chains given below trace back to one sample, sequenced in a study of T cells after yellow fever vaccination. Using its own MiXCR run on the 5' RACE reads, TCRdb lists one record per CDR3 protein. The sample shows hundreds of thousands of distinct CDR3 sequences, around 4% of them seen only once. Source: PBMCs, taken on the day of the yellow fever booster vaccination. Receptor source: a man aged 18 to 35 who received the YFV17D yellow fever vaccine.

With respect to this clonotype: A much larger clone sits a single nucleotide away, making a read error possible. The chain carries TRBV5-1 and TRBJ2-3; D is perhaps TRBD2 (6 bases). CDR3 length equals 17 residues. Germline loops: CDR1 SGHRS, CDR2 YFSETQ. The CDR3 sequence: CAGSPPRQRASTDTQYF. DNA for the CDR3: TGCGCCGGCAGCCCGCCTCGGCAGCGGGCTAGCACAGATACGCAGTATTTT.

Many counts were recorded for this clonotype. This CDR3 reads CASSRGTAGTGELFF. The CDR3 DNA sequence: TGTGCCAGCAGCCGGGGGACAGCGGGCACCGGGGAGCTGTTTTTT. The rearrangement links TRBV7-8 to TRBJ2-2; D is possibly TRBD1 (7 bases). The CDR3 extends over 15 amino acids. Trimming took 5 bases from V and 4 from J, leaving 14 bases between them. Germline CDR1 and CDR2: SGHVS and FQNEAQ.

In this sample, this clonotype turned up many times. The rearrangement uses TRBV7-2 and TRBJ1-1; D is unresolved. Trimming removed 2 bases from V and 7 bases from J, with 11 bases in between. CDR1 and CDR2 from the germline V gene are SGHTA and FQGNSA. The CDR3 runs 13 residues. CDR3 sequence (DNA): TGTGCCAGCAGCTTAATAGGGCGTGGTGAAGCTTTCTTT. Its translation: CASSLIGRGEAFF.

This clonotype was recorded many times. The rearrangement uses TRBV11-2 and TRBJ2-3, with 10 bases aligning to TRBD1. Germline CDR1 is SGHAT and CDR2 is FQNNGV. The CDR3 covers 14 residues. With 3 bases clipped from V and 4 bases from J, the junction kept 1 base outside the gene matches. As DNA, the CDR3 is TGTGCCAGCAGCTTGACAGGGGGCGCAGATACGCAGTATTTT. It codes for CASSLTGGADTQYF. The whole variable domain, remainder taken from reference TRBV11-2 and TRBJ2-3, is EAGVAQSPRYKIIEKRQSVAFWCNPISGHATLYWYQQILGQGPKLLIQFQNNGVVDDSQLPKDRFSAERLKGVDSTLKIQPAKLEDSAVYLCASSLTGGADTQYFGPGTRLTVL.

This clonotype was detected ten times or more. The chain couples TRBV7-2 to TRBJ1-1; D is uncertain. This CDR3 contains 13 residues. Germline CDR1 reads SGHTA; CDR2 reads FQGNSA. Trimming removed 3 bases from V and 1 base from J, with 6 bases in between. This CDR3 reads CASSFDKNTEAFF. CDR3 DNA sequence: TGTGCCAGCAGCTTCGACAAGAACACTGAAGCTTTCTTT.

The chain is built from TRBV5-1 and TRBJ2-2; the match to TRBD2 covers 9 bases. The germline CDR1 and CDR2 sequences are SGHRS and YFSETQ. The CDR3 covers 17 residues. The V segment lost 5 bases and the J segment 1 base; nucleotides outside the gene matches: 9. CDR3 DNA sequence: TGCGCCAGCAGACGAACTAGCGGGCGATTGAACACCGGGGAGCTGTTTTTT. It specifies CASRRTSGRLNTGELFF. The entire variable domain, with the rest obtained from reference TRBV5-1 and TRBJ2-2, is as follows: KAGVTQTPRYLIKTRGQQVTLSCSPISGHRSVSWYQQTPGQGLQFLFEYFSETQRNKGNFPGRFSGRQFSNSRSEMNVSTLELGDSALYLCASRRTSGRLNTGELFFGEGSRLTVL.

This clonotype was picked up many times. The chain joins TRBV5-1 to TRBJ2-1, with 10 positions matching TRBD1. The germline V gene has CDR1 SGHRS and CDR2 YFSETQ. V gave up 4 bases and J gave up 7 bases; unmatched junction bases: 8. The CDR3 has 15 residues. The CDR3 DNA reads TGCGCCAGCAGCCCTGGGACAGGGGCCTGGAATGAGCAGTTCTTC. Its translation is CASSPGTGAWNEQFF.

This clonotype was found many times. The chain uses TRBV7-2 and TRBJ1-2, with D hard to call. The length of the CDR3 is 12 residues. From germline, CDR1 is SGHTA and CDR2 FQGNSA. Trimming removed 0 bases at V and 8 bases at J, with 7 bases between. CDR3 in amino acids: CASSLAGRGYTF. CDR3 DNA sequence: TGTGCCAGCAGCTTAGCGGGAAGGGGCTACACCTTC.

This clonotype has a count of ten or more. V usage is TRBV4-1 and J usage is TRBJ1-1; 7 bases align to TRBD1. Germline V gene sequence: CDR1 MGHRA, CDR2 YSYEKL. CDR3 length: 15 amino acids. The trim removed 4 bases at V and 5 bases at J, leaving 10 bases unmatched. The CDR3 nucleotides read TGCGCCAGCAGCCCCCTAGAGGGGACAGCAACTGAAGCTTTCTTT. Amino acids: CASSPLEGTATEAFF.

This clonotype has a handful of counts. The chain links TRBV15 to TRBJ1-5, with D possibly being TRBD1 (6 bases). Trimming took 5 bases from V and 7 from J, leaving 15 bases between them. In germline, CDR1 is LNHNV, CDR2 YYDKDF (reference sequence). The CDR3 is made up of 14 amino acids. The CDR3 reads CATSVLEGGQPQHF. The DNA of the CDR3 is TGTGCCACCAGCGTTTTAGAGGGGGGCCAGCCCCAGCATTTT.

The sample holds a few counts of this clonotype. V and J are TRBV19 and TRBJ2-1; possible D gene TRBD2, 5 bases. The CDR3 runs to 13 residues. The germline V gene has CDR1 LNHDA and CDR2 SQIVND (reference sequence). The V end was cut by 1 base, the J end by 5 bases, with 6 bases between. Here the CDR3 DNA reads TGTGCCAGTAGTATAGTGAGGGACAATGAGCAGTTCTTC. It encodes CASSIVRDNEQFF.

CDR3 loop: CASKGLAGDPTGELFF. CDR3 nucleotides: TGTGCCAGTAAAGGACTAGCGGGGGACCCCACCGGGGAGCTGTTTTTT. The J gene is TRBJ2-2, the V gene TRBV19; 13 bases fit TRBD2. The CDR3 totals 16 residues. Germline assignment: CDR1 LNHDA and CDR2 SQIVND (reference sequence). Trimming at V came to 7 bases and at J to 4 bases, leaving 6 bases not matched to a gene.

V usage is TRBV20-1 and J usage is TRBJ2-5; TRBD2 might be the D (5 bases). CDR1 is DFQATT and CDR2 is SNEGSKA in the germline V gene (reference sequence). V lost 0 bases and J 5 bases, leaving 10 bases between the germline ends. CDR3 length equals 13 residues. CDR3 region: CSARELGLETQYF. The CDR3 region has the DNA TGCAGTGCTAGAGAACTAGGTTTGGAGACCCAGTACTTC.

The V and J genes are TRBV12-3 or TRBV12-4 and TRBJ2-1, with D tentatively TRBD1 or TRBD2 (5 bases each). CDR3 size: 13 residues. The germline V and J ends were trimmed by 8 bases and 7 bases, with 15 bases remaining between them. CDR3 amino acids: CASRSGTSNEQFF. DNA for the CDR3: TGTGCCAGCCGATCCGGGACGTCGAATGAGCAGTTCTTC.

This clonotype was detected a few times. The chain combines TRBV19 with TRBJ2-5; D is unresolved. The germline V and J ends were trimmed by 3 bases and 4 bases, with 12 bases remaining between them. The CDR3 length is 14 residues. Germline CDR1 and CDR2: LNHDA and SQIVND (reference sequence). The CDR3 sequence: CASSISVVVETQYF. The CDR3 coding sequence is TGTGCCAGTAGTATTTCCGTGGTGGTAGAGACCCAGTACTTC.

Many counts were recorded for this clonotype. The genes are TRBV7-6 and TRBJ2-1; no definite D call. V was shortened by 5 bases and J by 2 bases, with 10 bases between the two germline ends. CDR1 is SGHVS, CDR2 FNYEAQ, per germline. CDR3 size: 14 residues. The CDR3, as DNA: TGTGCCAGCAGCCCGAGACGCGCCTACAATGAGCAGTTCTTC. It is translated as CASSPRRAYNEQFF.

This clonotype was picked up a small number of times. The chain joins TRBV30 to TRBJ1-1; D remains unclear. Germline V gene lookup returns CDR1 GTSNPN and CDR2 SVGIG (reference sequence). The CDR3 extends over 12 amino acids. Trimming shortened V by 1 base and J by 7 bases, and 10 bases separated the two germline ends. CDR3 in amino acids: CAWSGLSIEAFF. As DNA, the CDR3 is TGTGCCTGGAGTGGGTTATCGATTGAAGCTTTCTTT.

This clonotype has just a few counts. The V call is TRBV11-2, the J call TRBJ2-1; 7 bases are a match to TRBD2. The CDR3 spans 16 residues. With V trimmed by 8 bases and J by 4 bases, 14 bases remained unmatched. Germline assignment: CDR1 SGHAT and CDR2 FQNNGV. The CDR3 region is CASDSFPTSAYNEQFF. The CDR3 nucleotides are TGTGCCAGCGATTCTTTTCCAACTAGCGCATACAATGAGCAGTTCTTC.

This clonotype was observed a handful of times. The CDR3 sequence: CASSSRLAGTDTQYF. Here the CDR3 DNA reads TGTGCCAGCAGCTCCCGACTAGCGGGAACAGATACGCAGTATTTT. This chain links TRBV3-1 with TRBJ2-3; 11 bases are shared with TRBD2. Germline V gene sequence: CDR1 LGHDT, CDR2 YNNKEL (reference sequence). Unmatched junction bases numbered 4, after V lost 5 bases and J lost 3 bases. This CDR3 is 15 amino acids long.

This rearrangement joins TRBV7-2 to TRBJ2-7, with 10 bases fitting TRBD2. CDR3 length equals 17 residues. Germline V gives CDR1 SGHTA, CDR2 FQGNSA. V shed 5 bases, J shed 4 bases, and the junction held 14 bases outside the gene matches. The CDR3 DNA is TGTGCCAGCAGCCCAGGCCTGGGAGCGGGGGGGGAGTACGAGCAGTACGTC. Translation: CASSPGLGAGGEYEQYV.

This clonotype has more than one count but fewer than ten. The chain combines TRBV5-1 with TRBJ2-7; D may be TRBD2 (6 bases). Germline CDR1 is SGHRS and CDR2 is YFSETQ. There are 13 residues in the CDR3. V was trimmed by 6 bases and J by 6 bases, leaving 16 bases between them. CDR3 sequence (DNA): TGCGCCAGCACACCGGGACTCAGGGCCGAGCAGTACTTC. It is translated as CASTPGLRAEQYF.

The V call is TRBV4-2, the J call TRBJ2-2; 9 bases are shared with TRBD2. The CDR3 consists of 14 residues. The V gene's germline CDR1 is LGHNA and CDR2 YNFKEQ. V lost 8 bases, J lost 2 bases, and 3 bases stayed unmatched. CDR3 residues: CASGRGGNTGELFF. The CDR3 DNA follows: TGTGCCAGCGGGCGGGGGGGCAACACCGGGGAGCTGTTTTTT.

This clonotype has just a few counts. This CDR3 is CASSSHVNTEAFF. The CDR3 nucleotides are TGTGCCAGCAGCTCGCACGTGAACACTGAAGCTTTCTTT. The rearrangement joins TRBV11-2 to TRBJ1-1; no definite D call. This CDR3 has 13 amino acids. V lost 4 bases to trimming and J lost 0 bases, with 6 bases between them. Germline V gene sequence: CDR1 SGHAT, CDR2 FQNNGV.

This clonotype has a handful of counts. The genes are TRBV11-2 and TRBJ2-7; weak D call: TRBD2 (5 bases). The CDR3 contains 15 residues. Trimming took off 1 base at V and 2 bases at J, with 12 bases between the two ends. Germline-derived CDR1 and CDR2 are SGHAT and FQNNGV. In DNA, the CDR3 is TGTGCCAGCAGCTTAGCGGGGTATAAAACCTACGAGCAGTACTTC. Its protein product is CASSLAGYKTYEQYF.

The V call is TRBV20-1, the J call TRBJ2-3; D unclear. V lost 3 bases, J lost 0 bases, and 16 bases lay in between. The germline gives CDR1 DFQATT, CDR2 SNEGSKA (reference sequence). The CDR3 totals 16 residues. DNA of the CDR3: TGCAGTGCTAGCCGGTGGGCTACCGCTAGCACAGATACGCAGTATTTT. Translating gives CSASRWATASTDTQYF.

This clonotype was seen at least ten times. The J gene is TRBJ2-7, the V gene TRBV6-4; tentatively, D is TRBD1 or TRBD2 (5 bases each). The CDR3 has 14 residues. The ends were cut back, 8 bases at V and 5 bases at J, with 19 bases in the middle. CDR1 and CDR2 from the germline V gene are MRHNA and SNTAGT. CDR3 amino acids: CASPTRERKDEQYV. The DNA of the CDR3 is TGTGCCAGCCCGACCAGGGAGAGAAAGGACGAGCAGTACGTC.

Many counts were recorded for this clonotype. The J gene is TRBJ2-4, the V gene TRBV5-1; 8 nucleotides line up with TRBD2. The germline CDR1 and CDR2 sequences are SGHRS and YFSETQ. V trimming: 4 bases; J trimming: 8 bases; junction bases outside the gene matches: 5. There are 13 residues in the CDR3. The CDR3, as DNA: TGCGCCAGCAGCGCGGAGCGGGGGCACATTCAGTACTTC. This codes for CASSAERGHIQYF.

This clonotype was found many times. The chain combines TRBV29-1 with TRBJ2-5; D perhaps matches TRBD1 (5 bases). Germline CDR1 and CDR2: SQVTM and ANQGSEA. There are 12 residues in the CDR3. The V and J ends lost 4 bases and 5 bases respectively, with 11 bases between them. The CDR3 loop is CSVVETVETQYF. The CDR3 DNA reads TGCAGCGTTGTAGAGACAGTCGAGACCCAGTACTTC.

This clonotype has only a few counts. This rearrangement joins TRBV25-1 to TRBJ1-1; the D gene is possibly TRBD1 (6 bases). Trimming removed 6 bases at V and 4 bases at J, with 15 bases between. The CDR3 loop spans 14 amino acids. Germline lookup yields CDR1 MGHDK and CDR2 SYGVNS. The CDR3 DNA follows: TGTGCCAGCAGCGATACAGGGTGGGTCACTGAAGCTTTCTTT. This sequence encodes CASSDTGWVTEAFF.